This TCR beta chain is drawn from a study of shared clonotypes between healthy human individuals (dated by TCRdb to 2019 to 2021). At the level of the whole study: The cohort comprised two women and a few men aged 18 to 49 years. Each donor's leukapheresis produced roughly between roughly 0.85 and 10 billion PBMCs. To increase sequencing depth and limit assay-specific biases, different laboratories used diverse techniques to prepare libraries and sequence TCR repertoires. For each donor, CD4 naive and CD4 memory were each given three plates, CD8 naive was given two plates, and CD8 memory was given one plate. To estimate repertoire size and how much clonotypes are shared between individuals, the study performed deep sequencing of blood TCR repertoires from a handful of healthy adults. Overall study results and their limits: Sampling was restricted to blood, and TCR repertoires in tissues likely differ from the TCR repertoires found in blood. Clonotypes shared by all four sorted-subset donors showed higher generation probabilities than non-shared clonotypes. Naive subsets generally had larger estimated clonotype richness than memory subsets. Because the study included a small number of donors, the genetic and exposure-history diversity represented was limited. Pairwise subsampling indicated that sequencing depth was expected to affect the degree of clonotype sharing among donors. Rarefaction of sorted-subset datasets indicated incomplete sequencing despite the large sequencing depth. Sharing across several donors was observed for around 5% of naive CD4, over 3% of naive CD8, 2.3% of memory CD4, and over 0.3% of memory CD8 clonotypes.

Using the deep immunoSEQ assay, multiplex PCR amplified TCR CDR3 regions from genomic DNA. Extracted genomic DNA from each cell subset was spread evenly across all wells of several immunoSEQ 96-well plates, with each plate serving as a replicate. For sorted subsets, around 0.2 ug of genomic DNA, equivalent to roughly 30,000 T cell genomes, went into each replicate PCR. Purified libraries were quantified with a Qubit 3.0 fluorometer, sized on a Bioanalyzer 2100, and re-quantified with the KAPA Library Quantification kit. Every immunoSEQ 96-well plate was sequenced on a separate single-read 150-cycle Illumina NextSeq 550 flow cell. The paper's data handling went like this. Because only junctional sequences without quality scores were contained in the immunoSEQ output, filtering matching that applied to full-length reads could not be performed. To assign V/J genes and CDR3, sequences were annotated using PyIR, a Python wrapper for IgBLAST v1.9, with IMGT germline references. Reads with weak V/J assignments (E-value above 1e-6), missing CDR3, stop codons, out-of-frame junctions, or ambiguous translated residues were removed. V3J clonotypes were defined as sequences sharing an identical inferred V gene, J gene, and CDR3 amino acid sequence. To compute the percentage overlap between repertoires, the number of shared unique clonotypes was divided by the size of the smaller repertoire. Richness of each repertoire was evaluated using RTK rarefaction, the Chao1 estimator, and Recon v2.1 estimates of unobserved clonotypes. For all TCRbeta clonotypes obtained by the gDNA method from a few donors, generation probabilities were computed with OLGA. TCRdb stores this immuneACCESS table with in-frame sequences only. Part of the clones is absent; in the studies checked, under half of the shortfall reflects unresolved V genes, and no reason is known for the rest. V, J and clone size are taken as reported in that table, and D and trimming were inferred from the DNA itself. This sample holds some 2,100,000 clones; about 92% were observed only once. 1.5% to 2% of the sample rests with the top ten.

This clone has just a few counts. There is no known antigen for this receptor. No base quality values were provided; no much bigger clone lies one nucleotide off. For the CD8 naive samples, CD45RO-negative cells were positively selected for CCR7, yielding a CD45RA+CCR7+ population from which TemRA cells were excluded. The donors were healthy, HIV-negative adults who had no recently reported acute infections or vaccinations. Every donor was a Caucasian adult residing in Nashville, Tennessee, USA. Blood was obtained by leukapheresis, after which PBMCs were separated by Ficoll-Histopaque density gradient centrifugation and cryopreserved in liquid nitrogen vapor phase. Purity and quantity of every magnetically sorted T cell population were checked by analytical flow cytometry. Genomic DNA was isolated from each sorted fraction and quantified by UV absorbance on a Nanodrop 2000c. Sequenced input: naive CD8+ T cells from PBMCs. The intended sense of this specimen's cell subset or site label: CD45RA+CCR7+. The TCR was taken from a man between 18 and 35 years old in good health. Some clones in this sample may be carry-over from other donors' samples.

The bases read TGCGCCAGCCAGGGGATCGCAACCGATGAGCAGTTCTTC. The resulting protein is CASQGIATDEQFF. Here the chain combines TRBV10-2 and TRBJ2-1; TRBD1 could be the D gene, as 6 bases match. The germline V gene sets CDR1 to WSHSY and CDR2 to SAAADI. Deletion took 8 bases off V and 8 bases off J, with a span of 16 bases between the germline ends. From the cysteine through the phenylalanine, the CDR3 covers 13 amino acids. Only the CDR3 region is kept as DNA, spanning 39 bases read in frame from base 1.